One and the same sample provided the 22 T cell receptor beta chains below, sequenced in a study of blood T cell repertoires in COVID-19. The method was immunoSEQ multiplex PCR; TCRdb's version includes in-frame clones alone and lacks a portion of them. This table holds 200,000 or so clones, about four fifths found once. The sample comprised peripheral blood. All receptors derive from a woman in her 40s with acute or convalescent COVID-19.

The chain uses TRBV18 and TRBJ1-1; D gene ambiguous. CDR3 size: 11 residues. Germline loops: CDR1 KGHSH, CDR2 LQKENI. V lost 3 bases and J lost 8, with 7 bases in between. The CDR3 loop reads CASSPEREAFF. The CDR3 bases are TGTGCCAGCTCACCGGAGAGAGAAGCTTTCTTT.

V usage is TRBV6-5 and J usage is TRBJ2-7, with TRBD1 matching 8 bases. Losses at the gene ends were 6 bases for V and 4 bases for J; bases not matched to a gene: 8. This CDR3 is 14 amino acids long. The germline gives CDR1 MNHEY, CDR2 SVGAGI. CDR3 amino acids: CASSYRGIGYEQYF. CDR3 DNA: TGTGCCAGCAGCTACAGGGGGATTGGGTACGAGCAGTACTTC.

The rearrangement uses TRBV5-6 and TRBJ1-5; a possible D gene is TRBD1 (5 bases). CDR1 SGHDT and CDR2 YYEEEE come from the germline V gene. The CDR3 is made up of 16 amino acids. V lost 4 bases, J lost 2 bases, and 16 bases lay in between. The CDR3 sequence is CASSVLAQGGNQPQHF. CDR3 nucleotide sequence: TGTGCCAGCAGCGTGTTGGCGCAGGGCGGCAATCAGCCCCAGCATTTT.

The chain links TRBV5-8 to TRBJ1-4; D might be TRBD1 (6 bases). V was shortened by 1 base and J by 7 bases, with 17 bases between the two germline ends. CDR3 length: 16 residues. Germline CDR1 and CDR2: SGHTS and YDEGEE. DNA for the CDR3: TGTGCCAGCAGCTTGTTTCGGGCAGGGGAGGGTGAAAAACTGTTTTTT. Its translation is CASSLFRAGEGEKLFF.

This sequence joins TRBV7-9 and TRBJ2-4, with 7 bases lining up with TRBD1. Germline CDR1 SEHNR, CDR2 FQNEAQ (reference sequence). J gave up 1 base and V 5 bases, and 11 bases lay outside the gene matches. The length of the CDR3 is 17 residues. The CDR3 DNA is TGTGCCAGCAGCCTCACGACAGGGAGCATGGCCAAAAACATTCAGTACTTC. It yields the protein CASSLTTGSMAKNIQYF.

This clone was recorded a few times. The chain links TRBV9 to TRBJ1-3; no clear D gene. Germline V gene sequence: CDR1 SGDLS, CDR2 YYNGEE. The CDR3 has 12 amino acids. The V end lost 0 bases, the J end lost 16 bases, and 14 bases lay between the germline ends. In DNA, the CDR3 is TGTGCCAGCAGCGTAGGAGGAGGTCTCGTTTATTTT. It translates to CASSVGGGLVYF.

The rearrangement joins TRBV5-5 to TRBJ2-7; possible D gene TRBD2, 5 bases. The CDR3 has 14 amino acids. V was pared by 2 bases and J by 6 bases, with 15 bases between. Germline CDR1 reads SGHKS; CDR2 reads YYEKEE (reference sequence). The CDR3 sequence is CASSLTRLVGEQYF. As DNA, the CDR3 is TGTGCCAGCAGCTTAACTAGGCTAGTAGGCGAGCAGTACTTC.

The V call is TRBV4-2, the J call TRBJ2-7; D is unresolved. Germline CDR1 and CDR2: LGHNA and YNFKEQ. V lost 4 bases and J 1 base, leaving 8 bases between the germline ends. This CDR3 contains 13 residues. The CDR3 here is CASSPGPSYEQYF. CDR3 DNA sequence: TGTGCCAGCAGCCCTGGCCCTTCCTACGAGCAGTACTTC.

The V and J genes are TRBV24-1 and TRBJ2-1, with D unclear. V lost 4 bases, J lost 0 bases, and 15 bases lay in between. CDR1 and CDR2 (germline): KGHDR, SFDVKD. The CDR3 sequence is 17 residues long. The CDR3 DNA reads TGTGCCACCAGTGACTCCTCGCCGCTATCCTCCTACAATGAGCAGTTCTTC. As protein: CATSDSSPLSSYNEQFF.

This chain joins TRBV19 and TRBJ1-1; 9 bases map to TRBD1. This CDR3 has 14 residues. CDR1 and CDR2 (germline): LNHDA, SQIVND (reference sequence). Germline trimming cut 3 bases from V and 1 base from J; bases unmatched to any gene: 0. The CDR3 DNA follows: TGTGCCAGTAGTATGGGACAGGGGAACACTGAAGCTTTCTTT. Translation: CASSMGQGNTEAFF. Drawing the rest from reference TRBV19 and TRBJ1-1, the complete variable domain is DGGITQSPKYLFRKEGQNVTLSCEQNLNHDAMYWYRQDPGQGLRLIYYSQIVNDFQKGDIAEGYSVSREKKESFPLTVTSAQKNPTAFYLCASSMGQGNTEAFFGQGTRLTVV.

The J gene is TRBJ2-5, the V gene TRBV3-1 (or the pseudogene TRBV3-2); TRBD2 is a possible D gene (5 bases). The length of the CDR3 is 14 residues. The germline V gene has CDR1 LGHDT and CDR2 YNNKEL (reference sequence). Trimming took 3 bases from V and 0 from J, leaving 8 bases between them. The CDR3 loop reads CASSQKRNQETQYF. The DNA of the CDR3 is TGTGCCAGCAGCCAGAAGCGGAACCAAGAGACCCAGTACTTC.

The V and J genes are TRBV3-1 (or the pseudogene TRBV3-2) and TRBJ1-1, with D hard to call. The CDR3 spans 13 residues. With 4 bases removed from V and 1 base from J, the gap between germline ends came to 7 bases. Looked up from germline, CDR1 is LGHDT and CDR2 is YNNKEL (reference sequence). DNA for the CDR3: TGTGCCAGCAGCCTTCCGGGGAACACTGAAGCTTTCTTT. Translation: CASSLPGNTEAFF.

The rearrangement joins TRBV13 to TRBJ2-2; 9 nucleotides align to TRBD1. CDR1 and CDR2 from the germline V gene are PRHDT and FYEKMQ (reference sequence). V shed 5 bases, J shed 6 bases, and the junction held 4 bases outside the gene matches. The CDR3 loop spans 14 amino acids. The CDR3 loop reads CASSPRDRAGELFF. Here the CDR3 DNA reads TGTGCCAGCAGCCCCCGGGACAGGGCCGGGGAGCTGTTTTTT.

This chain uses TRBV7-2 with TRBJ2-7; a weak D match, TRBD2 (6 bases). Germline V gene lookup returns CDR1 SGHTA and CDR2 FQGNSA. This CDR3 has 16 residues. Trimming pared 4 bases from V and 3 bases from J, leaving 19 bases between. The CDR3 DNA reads TGTGCCAGCAGCTCACGGAACGGGGGTTCAGACTACGAGCAGTACTTC. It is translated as CASSSRNGGSDYEQYF.

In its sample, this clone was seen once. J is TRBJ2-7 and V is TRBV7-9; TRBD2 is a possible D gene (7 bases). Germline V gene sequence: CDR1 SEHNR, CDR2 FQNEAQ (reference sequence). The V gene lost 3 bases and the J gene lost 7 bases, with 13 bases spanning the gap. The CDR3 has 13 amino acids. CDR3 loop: CASSLAGAGEQYF. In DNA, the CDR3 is TGTGCCAGCAGCTTGGCGGGGGCAGGGGAGCAGTACTTC.

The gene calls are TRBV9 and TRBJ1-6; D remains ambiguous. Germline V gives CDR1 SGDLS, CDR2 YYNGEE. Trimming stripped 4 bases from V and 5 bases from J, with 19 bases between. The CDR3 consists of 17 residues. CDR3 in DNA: TGTGCCAGCAGCCCAACCTACCGACTCGGGAATAATTCACCCCTCCACTTT. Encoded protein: CASSPTYRLGNNSPLHF.

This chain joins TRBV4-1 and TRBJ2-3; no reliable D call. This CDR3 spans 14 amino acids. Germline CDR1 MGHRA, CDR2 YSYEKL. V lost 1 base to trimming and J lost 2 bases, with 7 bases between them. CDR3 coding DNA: TGCGCCAGCAGCCAAGTGTCGTCCACAGATACGCAGTATTTT. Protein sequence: CASSQVSSTDTQYF.

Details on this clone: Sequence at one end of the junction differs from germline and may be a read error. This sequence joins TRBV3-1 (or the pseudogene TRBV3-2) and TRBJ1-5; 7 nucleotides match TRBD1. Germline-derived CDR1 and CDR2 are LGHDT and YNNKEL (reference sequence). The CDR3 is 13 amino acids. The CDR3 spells CASSQEGQGVVRF. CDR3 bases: TGTGCCAGCAGCCAAGAGGGGCAGGGGGTGGTAAGGTTT.

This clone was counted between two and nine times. Written as DNA, the CDR3 is TGTGCCAGCAGCAATGGCGGGGCCCAGAGGGCAGATACGCAGTATTTT. Protein sequence: CASSNGGAQRADTQYF. The chain links TRBV21-1 to TRBJ2-3; the D call in the table, TRBD2, was not verified against the DNA. TRBV21-1 is a listed pseudogene. The CDR3 sequence is 16 residues long.

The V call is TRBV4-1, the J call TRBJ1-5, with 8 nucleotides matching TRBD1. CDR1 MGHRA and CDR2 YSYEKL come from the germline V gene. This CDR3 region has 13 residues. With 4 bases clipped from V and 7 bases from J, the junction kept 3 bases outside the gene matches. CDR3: CASSPPGGQPQHF. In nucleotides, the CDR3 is TGCGCCAGCAGCCCTCCAGGGGGCCAGCCCCAGCATTTT.

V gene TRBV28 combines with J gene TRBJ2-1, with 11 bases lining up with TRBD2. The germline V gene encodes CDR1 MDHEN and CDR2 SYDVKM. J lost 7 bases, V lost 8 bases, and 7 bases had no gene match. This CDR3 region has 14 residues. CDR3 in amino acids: CASHSSGGLNEQFF. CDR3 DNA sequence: TGTGCCAGCCACTCTAGCGGGGGGTTGAATGAGCAGTTCTTC.

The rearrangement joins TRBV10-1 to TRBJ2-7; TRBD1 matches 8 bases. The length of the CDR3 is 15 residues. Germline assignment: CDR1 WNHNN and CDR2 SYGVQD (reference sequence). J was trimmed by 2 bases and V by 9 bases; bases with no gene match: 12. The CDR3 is CARTKFRDRPYEQYF. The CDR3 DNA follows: TGCGCCAGGACGAAATTTCGGGACAGGCCCTACGAGCAGTACTTC.